This is a list of T cell receptor beta chains from one sample in a study of cytomegalovirus exposure and HLA in healthy donors. Using immunoSEQ multiplex PCR, the repertoire was profiled, and TCRdb retains in-frame clones only, with some absent. Recorded here are approximately 190,000 clones; the top ten clones represent 0.74%. Sequencing input: PBMCs. The receptors were gathered from a boy younger than 18 in good health and CMV-seronegative. Each CDR3 is given with its conserved first and last residue. Fields, in order: J gene, V gene, D gene, CDR3 DNA, CDR3 protein. A D gene is named only where the DNA matches it firmly.

TRBJ2-5 TRBV6-6 TRBD2 TGTGCCAGCAGTTACACGGGGGGGAACCAAGAGACCCAGTACTTC CASSYTGGNQETQYF
TRBJ1-4 TRBV18 TRBD1 TGTGCCAGCTCACCCTTGAGACAGGGGGCCACCGATGGTGGAAAACTGTTTTTT CASSPLRQGATDGGKLFF
TRBJ1-1 TRBV19 TRBD1 TGTGCCAGTAGGACAGGGGCCTTGAACACTGAAGCTTTCTTT CASRTGALNTEAFF
TRBJ2-1 TRBV4-1 TRBD2 TGCGCCAGCAGCCAAGTGCTCACCCGGGGGGGATACAATGAGCAGTTCTTC CASSQVLTRGGYNEQFF
TRBJ2-7 TRBV6-5 . TGTGCCAGCAGTCTCGCGGGGGCCTCCTACGAGCAGTACTTC CASSLAGASYEQYF
TRBJ2-5 TRBV2 TRBD2 TGTGCCAGCAGTGATAAGCGGGGGAAGGTGGAGACCCAGTACTTC CASSDKRGKVETQYF
TRBJ1-2 TRBV7-9 . TGTGCCAGCAGCTTAGCCGGCCAGGGATATGGCTACACCTTC CASSLAGQGYGYTF
TRBJ2-5 TRBV4-1 . TGCGCCAGCAGCCAAGATGGTTTCGGGACCCAGTACTTC CASSQDGFGTQYF
TRBJ2-3 TRBV7-7 TRBD1 TGTGCCAGCAGCTTAGCGGGGACAGGACTCACAGATACGCAGTATTTT CASSLAGTGLTDTQYF
TRBJ2-7 TRBV27 TRBD1 TGTGCCAGCCGCGGGACAGGGGGCTACGAGCAGTACTTC CASRGTGGYEQYF
TRBJ1-1 TRBV19 . TGTGCCACCGCAACTGGGGGGACTGAAGCTTTCTTT CATATGGTEAFF
TRBJ2-7 TRBV5-1 TRBD1 TGCGCCAGCAGCTTGACGGGACAGGGGGGATACGAGCAGTACTTC CASSLTGQGGYEQYF
TRBJ2-7 TRBV6-6 TRBD1 TGTGCCAGCACCAAGGGGACAGGGGACGAGCAGTACTTC CASTKGTGDEQYF
TRBJ1-5 TRBV10-2 . TGCGCCAGCAGGGAGGGGTCGGGTCAGCCCCAGCATTTT CASREGSGQPQHF
TRBJ1-1 TRBV20-1 . TGCAGTGCTCAACAGAACACTGAAGCTTTCTTT CSAQQNTEAFF
TRBJ2-5 TRBV5-1 . TGCGCCAGCAGGCCCAGCTTTGGACAGCAAGAGACCCAGTACTTC CASRPSFGQQETQYF
TRBJ2-2 TRBV18 . TGTGCCAGCTCAAATAAAGAGCGGACCGGGGAGCTGTTTTTT CASSNKERTGELFF